This TCR beta chain was found in a study of OX40 agonist ivuxolimab in advanced cancers. Data came from immunoSEQ multiplex PCR; TCRdb stores just in-frame clones and leaves some out. The repertoire holds 50,000 to 70,000 clones, with roughly 85% as singletons. This clone showed up just once. Germline CDR1 is MNHEY and CDR2 is SVGAGI. The CDR3 has 16 amino acids. The V and J ends lost 2 bases and 4 bases, in that order; junction bases with no gene match: 10. The chain is built from TRBV6-5 and TRBJ1-2; 7 bases fit TRBD1. This receptor was taken from an adult with an advanced solid tumor such as melanoma, head and neck, liver or kidney cancer. The sequences come from CD4+ or CD8+ T cells sorted from blood, collected in a trial of the OX40 agonist ivuxolimab. CDR3 DNA: TGTGCCAGCAGTTACGCTGGTTCGACAGGGACCTATGGCTACACCTTC. It translates to CASSYAGSTGTYGYTF.